The present T cell receptor beta chain was sequenced within a study of human T cells and chemical hapten exposure. Study-level information: An area of 2 cm by 2 cm on upper inner arm skin received 2% DPC for sensitization.

This clonotype was counted a few times. Its cognate antigen is unknown. General observations from the study: TCRs exceeding a frequency of 1 in 1000 stayed unchanged under DPC sensitization.

The time point here: patch test 1, 2 weeks after DPC sensitization. As to treatment: therapeutic diphenylcyclopropenone sensitization with weekly scalp DPC. Drawing of blood took place ahead of applying each patch test. RNA extraction used unfractionated whole blood as the source of total RNA. The CDR3 length is 12 residues. Germline V gives CDR1 MNHEY, CDR2 SMNVEV (reference sequence). The V and J ends lost 6 bases and 3 bases respectively, with 9 bases between them. Using its own MiXCR run on the RACE reads, TCRdb lists one record per CDR3 protein. Counted here are nearly 350,000 distinct CDR3 sequences, around 6.9% occurring once; the ten biggest clones make up approximately 8%.

The material sequenced was whole blood, taken in connection with sensitization to the hapten diphenylcyclopropenone (DPC). The source is a woman aged 18 to 35 with alopecia areata. Some clones in this sample may be carry-over from other donors' samples. The chain uses TRBV27 and TRBJ2-7; D unclear. The CDR3 nucleotides read TGTGCCAGCAGGAACACGTTCTACGAGCAGTACTTC. It translates to CASRNTFYEQYF.